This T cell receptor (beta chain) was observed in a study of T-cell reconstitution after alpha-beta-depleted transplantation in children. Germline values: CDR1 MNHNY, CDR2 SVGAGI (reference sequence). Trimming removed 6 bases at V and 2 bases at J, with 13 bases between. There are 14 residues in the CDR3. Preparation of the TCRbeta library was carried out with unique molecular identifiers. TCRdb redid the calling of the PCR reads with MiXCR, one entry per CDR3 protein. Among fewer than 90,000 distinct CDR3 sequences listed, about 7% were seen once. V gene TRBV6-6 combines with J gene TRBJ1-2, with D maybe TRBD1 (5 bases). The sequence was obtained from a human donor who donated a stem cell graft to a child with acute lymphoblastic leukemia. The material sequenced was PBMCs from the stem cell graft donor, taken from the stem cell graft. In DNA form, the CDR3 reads TGTGCCAGCAGCCAGAATGGGGGGAACTATGGCTACACCTTC. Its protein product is CASSQNGGNYGYTF.